This T cell receptor (beta chain) was captured in a study of control samples from healthy donors and cancer patients. Germline V gene sequence: CDR1 LNHDA, CDR2 SQIVND (reference sequence). Trimming stripped 8 bases from V and 4 bases from J, with 14 bases between. The CDR3 totals 14 residues. The table lists this clone with a few counts. Profiling relied on immunoSEQ multiplex PCR, and the TCRdb table lists in-frame clones only, not all of them. This table has 94,000 or so clones, roughly 84% appearing once. The gene calls are TRBV19 and TRBJ1-4; D perhaps matches TRBD1 (5 bases). The origin of this receptor is a man between 70 and 80 years old with lung cancer. Source material: PBMCs. This CDR3 reads CASVQGGINEKLFF. CDR3 DNA sequence: TGTGCCAGTGTGCAGGGAGGGATTAATGAAAAACTGTTTTTT. The variable domain in full, with the rest retrieved from reference TRBV19 and TRBJ1-4, is DGGITQSPKYLFRKEGQNVTLSCEQNLNHDAMYWYRQDPGQGLRLIYYSQIVNDFQKGDIAEGYSVSREKKESFPLTVTSAQKNPTAFYLCASVQGGINEKLFFGSGTQLSVL.